Listed here are 27 T cell receptor beta chains from one sample, sequenced in a study of vaccination and CD4 T cells after COVID-19. As for treatment: 10-day PBMC culture with coronavirus spike peptide pools or control peptides (ViraFEST assay). Sequenced with the Oncomine TCR Beta short-read assay was DNA taken from cultured CD4+ T cells. TCRdb passed the PCR reads through MiXCR, listing each CDR3 protein once. The table lists 20,000 to 25,000 distinct CDR3 sequences, around 42% of them singletons, with about an eighth in the top ten. The antigens these receptors bind are not known. The source material was CD4+ T cells from blood, cultured in vitro. The receptor set was obtained from a human donor who had recovered from COVID-19.

The CDR3 protein is CASRSHDRVSYEQYF. DNA of the CDR3: TGTGCCAGCAGGTCCCACGACAGGGTCTCCTACGAGCAGTACTTC. This chain links TRBV6-1 with TRBJ2-7; 7 bases are a match to TRBD1. This CDR3 has 15 residues. Germline V lookup: CDR1 MNHNS, CDR2 SASEGT. The junction had 8 bases not matched to a gene; V was cut back by 6 bases and J by 0 bases.

This rearrangement joins TRBV6-1 to TRBJ2-7; no clear D. The germline gives CDR1 MNHNS, CDR2 SASEGT. V was cut by 2 bases and J by 6 bases, with 17 bases left in between. The CDR3 length is 15 residues. The CDR3 nucleotides read TGTGCCAGCAGTGAAATGGAGCCTTCGGTGGGCGAGCAGTACTTC. Amino acids: CASSEMEPSVGEQYF.

This chain connects TRBV15 to TRBJ1-2; 12 nucleotides agree with TRBD1. CDR1 and CDR2 (germline): LNHNV, YYDKDF (reference sequence). The CDR3 contains 18 residues. V gave up 0 bases and J gave up 5 bases; unmatched junction bases: 10. This chain's CDR3 is CATSRDPGQGAFWYGYTF. The CDR3 DNA reads as TGTGCCACCAGCAGAGATCCGGGACAGGGGGCTTTCTGGTATGGCTACACCTTC. Drawing the rest from reference TRBV15 and TRBJ1-2, the complete variable domain is DAMVIQNPRYQVTQFGKPVTLSCSQTLNHNVMYWYQQKSSQAPKLLFHYYDKDFNNEADTPDNFQSRRPNTSFCFLDIRSPGLGDTAMYLCATSRDPGQGAFWYGYTFGSGTRLTVV.

The chain combines TRBV20-1 with TRBJ2-7, with 8 nucleotides matching TRBD2. The CDR3 loop spans 13 amino acids. Germline assignment: CDR1 DFQATT and CDR2 SNEGSKA (reference sequence). Unmatched junction bases numbered 5, after V lost 5 bases and J lost 2 bases. The CDR3 here is CSAQGLAPYEQYF. DNA for the CDR3: TGCAGTGCTCAAGGACTAGCCCCCTACGAGCAGTACTTC.

The CDR3 sequence is CASSPSDTPFNYGYTF. CDR3 coding DNA: TGTGCCAGCAGTCCCTCTGACACCCCCTTCAACTATGGCTACACCTTC. The chain is built from TRBV6-1 and TRBJ1-2; no clear D. The CDR3 runs to 16 residues. V was trimmed by 5 bases and J by 2 bases, leaving 18 bases between them. In germline, CDR1 is MNHNS, CDR2 SASEGT.

By its share, this clonotype is medium-sized. The chain combines TRBV20-1 with TRBJ2-2, with 7 bases that match TRBD1. Per the germline V gene, CDR1 is DFQATT and CDR2 is SNEGSKA (reference sequence). This CDR3 has 13 amino acids. The V segment lost 6 bases and the J segment 6 bases; nucleotides outside the gene matches: 7. The CDR3 nucleotides are TGCAGTGCACGGGACAGAGAGGCCGGGGAGCTGTTTTTT. Protein: CSARDREAGELFF.

The rearrangement uses TRBV10-3 and TRBJ1-5; D is uncertain. The CDR3 consists of 12 residues. Germline V CDR1 and CDR2: ENHRY, SYGVKD. Trimming stripped 0 bases from V and 6 bases from J, with 3 bases between. CDR3 DNA: TGTGCCATCAGTGAGTCGTCTCAGCCCCAGCATTTT. This encodes CAISESSQPQHF.

The chain is built from TRBV19 and TRBJ1-2; D might be TRBD1 (6 bases). Germline V CDR1 and CDR2: LNHDA, SQIVND (reference sequence). The length of the CDR3 is 17 residues. V gave up 6 bases and J gave up 5 bases, with 25 bases separating them. CDR3 sequence (DNA): TGTGCCAGTAGCCCGGGACATCGCGAATCCCTGAGATATGGCTACACCTTC. Translation: CASSPGHRESLRYGYTF.

This clonotype was observed a handful of times. J is TRBJ1-2 and V is TRBV19; 7 bases agree with TRBD1. The trim removed 0 bases at V and 4 bases at J, leaving 5 bases unmatched. This CDR3 spans 15 amino acids. Germline CDR1 LNHDA, CDR2 SQIVND (reference sequence). Written as DNA, the CDR3 is TGTGCCAGTAGTATAGAAGCACAGGGGTTCTATGGCTACACCTTC. It encodes CASSIEAQGFYGYTF.

This clonotype was detected a few times. The V call is TRBV7-3, the J call TRBJ2-4; D possibly matches TRBD1 or TRBD2 (5 bases each). The CDR3 is 13 residues long. V was clipped by 4 bases and J by 6 bases, with 10 bases between them. Germline V gene data show CDR1 as SGHTA and CDR2 as FQGTGA. Here the CDR3 DNA reads TGTGCCAGCAGCTCGACGGGGACAAACATTCAGTACTTC. Translated, it gives CASSSTGTNIQYF.

This clonotype was counted a few times. The CDR3 DNA reads as TGTGCCACCAGCAGAGTAACAAGTTTGAACACTGAAGCTTTCTTT. Residues: CATSRVTSLNTEAFF. The V and J genes are TRBV15 and TRBJ1-1, with D hard to call. The CDR3 runs to 15 residues. Per the germline V gene, CDR1 is LNHNV and CDR2 is YYDKDF (reference sequence). Deletions cut 1 base from V and 0 bases from J, with 9 bases between.

The J gene is TRBJ2-3, the V gene TRBV9, with 7 bases aligning to TRBD2. Germline lookup yields CDR1 SGDLS and CDR2 YYNGEE. This CDR3 is 16 amino acids long. Trimming cost V 2 bases and J 0 bases; bases outside gene matches: 6. The CDR3: CASSVMTSLSTDTQYF. The CDR3 region has the DNA TGTGCCAGCAGCGTGATGACTAGCCTTAGCACAGATACGCAGTATTTT.

The table lists this clonotype with a few counts. This chain links TRBV28 with TRBJ2-3, with TRBD2 as a possible D gene (5 bases). The CDR3 extends over 13 amino acids. The germline V and J ends were trimmed by 5 bases and 10 bases, with 16 bases remaining between them. The germline V gene has CDR1 MDHEN and CDR2 SYDVKM. The DNA for the CDR3 is TGTGCCAGCAGTCCCCCTTGGGCGGGCGCGCAGTATTTT. Residues: CASSPPWAGAQYF.

This clonotype was recorded a few times. The V and J genes are TRBV7-9 and TRBJ1-6; 8 bases line up with TRBD1. V lost 5 bases to trimming and J lost 6 bases; unmatched junction nucleotides: 3. The CDR3 is 14 residues long. In germline, CDR1 is SEHNR, CDR2 FQNEAQ (reference sequence). CDR3 in DNA: TGTGCCAGCAGCCCCGGACAGGGTAATTCACCCCTCCACTTT. Amino acids: CASSPGQGNSPLHF.

This chain joins TRBV7-8 and TRBJ2-7, with TRBD2 identical over 11 bases. Germline V gene data show CDR1 as SGHVS and CDR2 as FQNEAQ. The trim removed 5 bases at V and 2 bases at J, leaving 8 bases unmatched. The CDR3 has 16 residues. In DNA form, the CDR3 reads TGTGCCAGCAGCCTCGGGACTAGCGGATTTACCTACGAGCAGTACTTC. This translates into CASSLGTSGFTYEQYF.

The gene calls are TRBV5-1 and TRBJ2-3; 9 bases match TRBD2. The trim removed 4 bases at V and 2 bases at J, leaving 17 bases unmatched. The CDR3 is 19 amino acids. CDR1 is SGHRS and CDR2 is YFSETQ in the germline V gene. The CDR3 bases are TGCGCCAGCAGCAGAAGGAGGGCGGGGGGGCCCCGTCCCACAGATACGCAGTATTTT. This codes for CASSRRRAGGPRPTDTQYF.

This clonotype was detected once. The V gene is TRBV6-1, the J gene TRBJ2-2; D is uncertain. The CDR3 sequence is 13 residues long. From germline, CDR1 is MNHNS and CDR2 SASEGT. Deletions cut 6 bases from V and 5 bases from J, with 10 bases between. CDR3 coding DNA: TGTGCCAGCAGCTTAAGGGTGACCGGGGAGCTGTTTTTT. Its translation: CASSLRVTGELFF.

V and J are TRBV6-1 and TRBJ1-2; a weak D match, TRBD1 (5 bases). Germline V gene data show CDR1 as MNHNS and CDR2 as SASEGT. Between the trimmed V and J ends, which lost 7 bases and 0 bases, there was a span of 9 bases. CDR3 length: 13 residues. The DNA of the CDR3 is TGTGCCAGCAAGGGGTTAGCTAACTATGGCTACACCTTC. It specifies CASKGLANYGYTF.

The CDR3, as DNA: TGTGCCACCAGCAGAGATATTATGGGACAGAGCTACGAGCAGTACTTC. Translated: CATSRDIMGQSYEQYF. The chain combines TRBV15 with TRBJ2-7; 7 bases match TRBD1. This CDR3 is 16 amino acids long. CDR1 LNHNV and CDR2 YYDKDF come from the germline V gene (reference sequence). After removal of 0 bases from V and 3 bases from J, the junction contained 8 bases not matched to a gene. Using reference TRBV15 and TRBJ2-7 for the parts outside the CDR3, the full variable domain is DAMVIQNPRYQVTQFGKPVTLSCSQTLNHNVMYWYQQKSSQAPKLLFHYYDKDFNNEADTPDNFQSRRPNTSFCFLDIRSPGLGDTAMYLCATSRDIMGQSYEQYFGPGTRLTVT.

This chain links TRBV6-5 with TRBJ2-7, with D tentatively TRBD1 or TRBD2 (6 bases each). V was trimmed by 2 bases and J by 3 bases, leaving 11 bases between them. The CDR3 loop spans 14 amino acids. CDR1 and CDR2 (germline): MNHEY, SVGAGI. The CDR3 DNA reads as TGTGCCAGCAGTTACCGGGGGCTGCGCTACGAGCAGTACTTC. It translates to CASSYRGLRYEQYF.

V gene TRBV11-2 combines with J gene TRBJ1-6; perhaps TRBD1 as D (5 bases). Trimming shortened V by 5 bases and J by 7 bases, and 21 bases separated the two germline ends. The V gene's germline CDR1 is SGHAT and CDR2 FQNNGV. The CDR3 is made up of 17 amino acids. The CDR3 loop reads CASSTPLLTAVNSPLHF. The CDR3 nucleotides are TGTGCCAGCAGCACACCTCTCTTGACAGCAGTAAATTCACCCCTCCACTTT.

Judged by abundance, this clonotype is medium-sized. V is TRBV11-1 and J is TRBJ1-6; D may be TRBD1 (6 bases). Germline CDR1 is SGHAT and CDR2 is FQDESV (reference sequence). With 1 base removed from V and 10 bases from J, the gap between germline ends came to 11 bases. The length of the CDR3 is 14 residues. The CDR3 region is CASSLGWTASPLHF. The CDR3 DNA sequence: TGTGCCAGCAGCTTAGGATGGACAGCCTCACCCCTCCACTTT.

This clonotype was picked up a small number of times. J is TRBJ2-7 and V is TRBV7-8, with D perhaps TRBD2 (7 bases). V dropped 3 bases and J dropped 0 bases, with 18 bases sitting between them. The CDR3 totals 17 residues. Germline loops: CDR1 SGHVS, CDR2 FQNEAQ. The CDR3: CASSLVWGGRSSYEQYF. The CDR3 DNA follows: TGTGCCAGCAGCTTGGTCTGGGGGGGCCGCAGCTCCTACGAGCAGTACTTC.

This chain connects TRBV6-2 or TRBV6-3 to TRBJ2-7, with 8 nucleotides matching TRBD1. CDR1 MNHEY and CDR2 SVGEGT come from the germline V gene. The CDR3 loop spans 16 amino acids. The V segment lost 2 bases and the J segment 3 bases; nucleotides outside the gene matches: 9. The CDR3 spells CASSYTETTGGYEQYF. The CDR3 bases are TGTGCCAGCAGTTACACGGAAACTACAGGGGGCTACGAGCAGTACTTC.

The rearrangement joins TRBV28 to TRBJ1-2, with D maybe TRBD1 (6 bases). The length of the CDR3 is 15 residues. The V end lost 4 bases, the J end lost 3 bases, and 15 bases lay between the germline ends. CDR1 is MDHEN and CDR2 is SYDVKM in the germline V gene. CDR3 nucleotide sequence: TGTGCCAGCAGTTCCCCGCCAGGGGCTGACTATGGCTACACCTTC. Translation gives CASSSPPGADYGYTF.

The V and J genes are TRBV7-2 and TRBJ2-7, with 8 bases matching TRBD2. The V gene end was trimmed by 5 bases and the J gene end by 0 bases; junction bases not matched to a gene: 6. This CDR3 is built from 15 residues. Germline CDR1 is SGHTA and CDR2 is FQGNSA. In nucleotides, the CDR3 is TGTGCCAGCAGCGAATCTAGCGGGCGCTCCTACGAGCAGTACTTC. Translating gives CASSESSGRSYEQYF.

The V call is TRBV29-1, the J call TRBJ1-2; D unclear. Trimming shortened V by 3 bases and J by 8 bases, and 10 bases separated the two germline ends. CDR1 and CDR2 from the germline V gene are SQVTM and ANQGSEA. CDR3 size: 11 residues. CDR3 sequence (DNA): TGCAGCGTTGAGTTGGGAGGCGGCTACACCTTC. Translated, it gives CSVELGGGYTF.